Here is one TCR beta chain with its context. Its antigen is unknown. This entry is derived from a study of blood T cells in healthy people across ages. Study context: Researchers report that template switching captured about one barcoded beta molecule per two T cells.

The V end was cut by 6 bases, the J end by 5 bases, with 16 bases between. Germline V gene data show CDR1 as DFQATT and CDR2 as SNEGSKA (reference sequence). The CDR3 runs to 13 residues. Together with a sample-barcoded 5' primer, a J-beta primer mix was included in a second PCR lasting about 6 to 11 cycles. TCRdb reanalysed the 5' RACE reads using MiXCR and keeps one entry per CDR3 protein. The sample includes more than 700,000 distinct CDR3 sequences, 46% of them seen just once. Notes on the study in general: As naive T cell percentage varied, TCR beta diversity correlated strongly with it. Estimated diversity that came from one million T cells was considered an underestimate.

The source of this sequence is a man older than 75 in good health. The specimen was blood. The chain carries TRBV20-1 and TRBJ1-2; TRBD1 is a possible D gene (5 bases). The CDR3 DNA reads TGCAGTGCCTGGAGACAGAAAGAGTATGGCTACACCTTC. It specifies CSAWRQKEYGYTF.